What follows describes a single T cell receptor beta chain. Its specificity is not known. PCR employed 60 Vbeta and 13 Jbeta primers. The data were produced by immunoSEQ multiplex PCR, yet TCRdb's version contains in-frame clones alone and is incomplete. The sample lists around 80,000 clones; 70% to 80% were seen once. This record comes from a study of cytomegalovirus exposure and HLA in healthy donors. Study outcomes and limitations: The study flagged roughly 160 TCR beta chains as cytomegalovirus-associated.

CDR3 size: 12 residues. The germline V and J ends were trimmed by 4 bases and 0 bases, with 6 bases remaining between them. CDR1 and CDR2 from the germline V gene are GTSNPN and SVGIG (reference sequence). V gene TRBV30 combines with J gene TRBJ1-2; D remains unclear. This clonotype was sampled from a man aged 40-50 years in good health and CMV-seropositive. Sequencing used PBMCs. The DNA of the CDR3 is TGTGCCTGGACGGTCTCTAACTATGGCTACACCTTC. Its translation is CAWTVSNYGYTF.